This section outlines one T cell receptor (beta chain) sequence together with its context. Its target is not known. Some clones are missing from TCRdb's copy, which holds only in-frame ones; the method was immunoSEQ multiplex PCR. The table has some 33,000 clones, over 50% seen once. The data belong to a study of a mutant IDH1 vaccine in newly diagnosed glioma. About the research overall: Vaccine administration was initiated 4-6 weeks following radiotherapy alone, or with temozolomide cycles. The therapy given earlier, which was standard therapy, consisted of radiotherapy, temozolomide, or both, and most of the patients received both.

Trimming removed 5 bases at V and 11 bases at J, with 9 bases between. This CDR3 comprises 11 residues. The V gene's germline CDR1 is MDHEN and CDR2 SYDVKM. Time point described: week 5, during vaccination. What each vaccine dose contained was 300 ug of mutant IDH1 20-mer peptide, accompanied by topical imiquimod. The source is a woman under 30 with glioma. The specimen was PBMCs, collected from a glioma patient whose treatment included an IDH1 peptide vaccine. The rearrangement uses TRBV28 and TRBJ1-4; D is perhaps TRBD1 (6 bases). The CDR3 DNA reads as TGTGCCAGCAGTCCTAGGGGGAAACTGTTTTTT. It specifies CASSPRGKLFF.